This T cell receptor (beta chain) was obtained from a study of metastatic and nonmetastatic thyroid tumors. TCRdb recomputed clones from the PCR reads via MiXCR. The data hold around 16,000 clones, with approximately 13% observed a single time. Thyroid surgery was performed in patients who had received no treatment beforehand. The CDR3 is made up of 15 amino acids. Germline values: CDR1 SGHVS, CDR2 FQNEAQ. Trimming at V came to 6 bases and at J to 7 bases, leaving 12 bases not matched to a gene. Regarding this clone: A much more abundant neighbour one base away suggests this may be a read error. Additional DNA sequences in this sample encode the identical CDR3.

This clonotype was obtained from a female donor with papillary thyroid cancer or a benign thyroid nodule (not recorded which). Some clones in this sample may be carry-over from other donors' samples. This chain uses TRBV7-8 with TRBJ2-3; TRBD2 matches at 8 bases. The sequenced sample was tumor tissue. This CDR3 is CASSRRDGGANTQYF. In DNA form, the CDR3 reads TGTGCCAGCAGTCGTAGGGACGGGGGGGCAAATACGCAGTATTTT.